Listed below are T cell receptor gamma chains from one sample, sequenced in a study of gammadelta T cells in human blood. TCRdb reprocessed the RT-PCR reads using CATT. The table shows 400 to 600 gamma-chain clones, with 3% to 4.5% occurring only once. The specimen was non-Vgamma9Vdelta2 gamma-delta T cells from fetal blood. The receptor set was obtained from a human fetus. CDR3s include the opening cysteine and the closing phenylalanine or tryptophan. Size values are once, few and many counts, or a class for expanded clones, and some rows have none.

j_gene: TRGJP
v_gene: TRGV9
abundance: medium-sized
CDR3nt: TGTGCCTTGTGGGAGGCCCAAGAGTTGGGCAAAAAAATCAAGGTATTT
CDR3aa: CALWEAQELGKKIKVF

j_gene: TRGJP2
v_gene: TRGV8
abundance: -
CDR3nt: TGTGCCACCTGGGATAGGCCTGGTTGGATCAAGACGTTT
CDR3aa: CATWDRPGWIKTF

j_gene: TRGJP2
v_gene: TRGV5
abundance: large
CDR3nt: TGTGCCACCTGGGACAGGCGAGATGGGAGTGATTGGATCAAGACGTTT
CDR3aa: CATWDRRDGSDWIKTF

j_gene: TRGJP2
v_gene: TRGV3
abundance: large
CDR3nt: TGTGCCACCTGGGACAGTAGTGATTGGATCAAGACGTTT
CDR3aa: CATWDSSDWIKTF

j_gene: TRGJP1
v_gene: TRGV10
abundance: large
CDR3nt: TGTGCTGAGGGGGGTTGGTTCAAGATATTT
CDR3aa: CAEGGWFKIF

j_gene: TRGJ1/TRGJ2
v_gene: TRGV8
abundance: large
CDR3nt: TGTGCCACCTGGGATAGCGGGAATTATTATAAGAAACTCTTT
CDR3aa: CATWDSGNYYKKLF

j_gene: TRGJ1/TRGJ2
v_gene: TRGV8
abundance: large
CDR3nt: TGTGCCACCTGGGATAGGCCTTATTATAAGAAACTCTTT
CDR3aa: CATWDRPYYKKLF

j_gene: TRGJ1/TRGJ2
v_gene: TRGV2
abundance: medium-sized
CDR3nt: TGTGCCACCTGGGACGGGCTGAATTATTATAAGAAACTCTTT
CDR3aa: CATWDGLNYYKKLF

j_gene: TRGJ1/TRGJ2
v_gene: TRGV9
abundance: -
CDR3nt: TGTGCCTTGTGGGAGGTAAATTATTATAAGAAACTCTTT
CDR3aa: CALWEVNYYKKLF

j_gene: TRGJ1/TRGJ2
v_gene: TRGV5
abundance: large
CDR3nt: TGTGCCACCTGGGACAGGCATTATTATAAGAAACTCTTT
CDR3aa: CATWDRHYYKKLF

j_gene: TRGJP
v_gene: TRGV9
abundance: large
CDR3nt: TGTGCCTTGTGGGAGTCGCAAGAGTTGGGCAAAAAAATCAAGGTATTT
CDR3aa: CALWESQELGKKIKVF

j_gene: TRGJ1/TRGJ2
v_gene: TRGV9
abundance: medium-sized
CDR3nt: TGTGCCTTGTGGGAGGTGAATTATTATAAGAAACTCTTT
CDR3aa: CALWEVNYYKKLF

j_gene: TRGJ1/TRGJ2
v_gene: TRGV8
abundance: large
CDR3nt: TGTGCCACCTGGGATAGGCCGAATTATTATAAGAAACTCTTT
CDR3aa: CATWDRPNYYKKLF

j_gene: TRGJ1/TRGJ2
v_gene: TRGV2
abundance: -
CDR3nt: TGTGCCACCTGGGACGGGCGGTATTATAAGAAACTCTTT
CDR3aa: CATWDGRYYKKLF

j_gene: TRGJP1
v_gene: TRGV2
abundance: few
CDR3nt: TGTGCCACCTGGGTTGGTTGGTTCAAGATATTT
CDR3aa: CATWVGWFKIF

j_gene: TRGJ1/TRGJ2
v_gene: TRGV9
abundance: large
CDR3nt: TGTGCCTTGTGGGAGGCACTTTATTATAAGAAACTCTTT
CDR3aa: CALWEALYYKKLF

j_gene: TRGJ1/TRGJ2
v_gene: TRGV3
abundance: large
CDR3nt: TGTGCCACCTGGGACAGGTGGGCGACTTATTATAAGAAACTCTTT
CDR3aa: CATWDRWATYYKKLF

j_gene: TRGJP1
v_gene: TRGV8
abundance: medium-sized
CDR3nt: TGTGCCACCTGGGGTTGGTTCAAGATATTT
CDR3aa: CATWGWFKIF

j_gene: TRGJ1/TRGJ2
v_gene: TRGV8
abundance: large
CDR3nt: TGTGCCACCTGGGATAGGAATTATTATAAGAAACTCTTT
CDR3aa: CATWDRNYYKKLF

j_gene: TRGJ1/TRGJ2
v_gene: TRGV2
abundance: medium-sized
CDR3nt: TGTGCCACCTGGGACGGGCCTGAGGATTATAAGAAACTCTTT
CDR3aa: CATWDGPEDYKKLF

j_gene: TRGJ1/TRGJ2
v_gene: TRGV5
abundance: large
CDR3nt: TGTGCCACCTGGGACAGTAATTATTATAAGAAACTCTTT
CDR3aa: CATWDSNYYKKLF

j_gene: TRGJP1
v_gene: TRGV5
abundance: large
CDR3nt: TGTGCCACCTGGGACAGGCTTACCACTGGTTGGTTCAAGATATTT
CDR3aa: CATWDRLTTGWFKIF

j_gene: TRGJ1/TRGJ2
v_gene: TRGV2
abundance: large
CDR3nt: TGTGCCACCTGGGACGGCAAGAAACTCTTT
CDR3aa: CATWDGKKLF

j_gene: TRGJP1
v_gene: TRGV8
abundance: large
CDR3nt: TGTGCCACCTGGGATAAGGGGACCACTGGTTGGTTCAAGATATTT
CDR3aa: CATWDKGTTGWFKIF